This entry concerns a single T cell receptor (beta chain). The antigen is not known. The data originate from a study of identical twins. General observations from the study: Shared out-of-frame alpha sequences (those common to twins) showed excess low generation probability. For monozygotic twins, models underestimated out-of-frame TCR alpha sharing.

Donors were all healthy Caucasians. MiXCR, run by TCRdb on the 5' RACE reads, gives a single entry per CDR3 protein. The repertoire holds under 900,000 distinct CDR3 sequences, with over 9% as singletons. With 6 bases removed from V and 2 bases from J, the gap between germline ends came to 11 bases. The germline gives CDR1 DFQATT, CDR2 SNEGSKA (reference sequence). There are 12 residues in the CDR3. The same specimen was also included in a second study, on yellow fever vaccine responses in identical twins. This second study says: Twin vaccine T cell responses reportedly seemed partly convergent, partly personalized.

The sequenced material came from PBMCs. This chain uses TRBV20-1 with TRBJ2-7; no clear D. The receptor was isolated from a woman between 18 and 29 years old in good health. The CDR3 region has the DNA TGCAGTGCCCGCCGGGCCGCCTACGAGCAGTACTTC. Amino acid sequence: CSARRAAYEQYF.